This T cell receptor (beta chain) was recovered during a study of beta chain features in type 1 diabetes. Expressed TCRB transcripts were sequenced after all isolated RNA was converted to cDNA. Method: immunoSEQ multiplex PCR; TCRdb's copy keeps in-frame clones and lacks some. The sample gives about 340,000 clones, about 14% of which show up once; roughly 0.016% is in the top ten. Comments on this clone: The antigen remains undetermined.

V was clipped by 5 bases and J by 0 bases, with 13 bases between them. The CDR3 runs 14 residues. CDR1 is SQVTM and CDR2 is ANQGSEA in the germline V gene. Heparinised blood was drawn once per donor, averaging about 100 mL. Sorting based on CD45RO/CCR7/CD25/CD127/CD95/CD27 separated CD4+ naive, central memory, regulatory and stem cell-like memory cells. Sort purity for all populations was recorded as exceeding 98%. The study, taken as a whole, reports: Moderately but significantly shorter TCRB CDR3s were found in Type 1 diabetes patients in all four CD4+ subsets. Patients' naive, central memory and regulatory TCRB repertoires appeared more alike than those of healthy donors.

V usage is TRBV29-1 and J usage is TRBJ1-2, with a possible D match to TRBD1 (6 bases). Sequenced sample: naive CD4+ T cells from blood. The receptor was isolated from a woman in her late teens or twenties with type 1 diabetes. The CDR3 coding sequence is TGCAGCGTTTCAGGGGCGGAAGCTAACTATGGCTACACCTTC. The encoded protein is CSVSGAEANYGYTF.